These T cell receptor beta chains were read from a single sample in a study of control samples from healthy donors and cancer patients. The method was immunoSEQ multiplex PCR; TCRdb's version includes in-frame clones alone and lacks a portion of them. This table holds some 49,000 clones, approximately 83% found once. Sequenced sample: PBMCs. The origin of the receptors is a woman between 50 and 59 years old with lung cancer. Each CDR3 is given with its conserved first and last residue. D genes are given only for firm matches. Clone size is given for some rows only: seen once, a few or many times, or a class if the clone is expanded.

NA	NA	TRBV12-5	TRBJ1-2	CASALQDFYGYTF	TGTGCTAGTGCCCTCCAGGACTTCTATGGCTACACCTTC
NA	TRBD2	TRBV15	TRBJ2-3	CATRLAGGTDTQYF	TGTGCCACCAGACTAGCGGGGGGCACAGATACGCAGTATTTT
NA	NA	TRBV15	TRBJ2-1	CATSRAEGANEQFF	TGTGCCACCAGCAGAGCGGAGGGGGCGAATGAGCAGTTCTTC
NA	NA	TRBV7-6	TRBJ2-3	CASSPSTDTQYF	TGTGCCAGCAGCCCTAGCACAGATACGCAGTATTTT
NA	NA	TRBV12-3/TRBV12-4	TRBJ1-1	CASSFLMNTEAFF	TGTGCCAGCAGTTTTCTAATGAACACTGAAGCTTTCTTT
NA	NA	TRBV25-1	TRBJ1-6	CASSASRDGLNNSPLHF	TGTGCCAGCAGTGCCTCTAGGGACGGATTAAATAATTCACCCCTCCACTTT
NA	NA	TRBV19	TRBJ2-3	CASNRGTDTRYF	TGTGCCAGTAACCGGGGCACAGATACGCGGTATTTT
once	NA	TRBV5-1	TRBJ1-2	CASSLDVANYGYTF	TGCGCCAGCAGCTTGGATGTGGCCAACTATGGCTACACCTTC
NA	NA	TRBV10-1	TRBJ2-6	CASSDGSSSSGANVLTF	TGCGCCAGCAGTGATGGCAGCTCAAGCTCTGGGGCCAACGTCCTGACTTTC
NA	NA	TRBV6-5	TRBJ1-1	CASRRTMNTEAFF	TGTGCCAGCAGGCGCACAATGAACACTGAAGCTTTCTTT
NA	NA	TRBV24-1	TRBJ2-3	CATSDPRVPRDTQYF	TGTGCCACCAGTGACCCGAGGGTCCCAAGGGATACGCAGTATTTT
NA	NA	TRBV29-1	TRBJ2-1	CSVDGWSRAYNEQFF	TGCAGCGTTGATGGATGGTCTAGGGCTTACAATGAGCAGTTCTTC
NA	TRBD1	TRBV2	TRBJ1-2	CASSAGTGVFYGYTF	TGTGCCAGCAGTGCGGGGACAGGGGTTTTCTATGGCTACACCTTC
NA	NA	TRBV20-1	TRBJ1-2	CSASTDYGYTF	TGCAGTGCTTCAACGGACTATGGCTACACCTTC
NA	NA	TRBV9	TRBJ1-1	CASSVGLGNTEAFF	TGTGCCAGCAGCGTAGGGCTGGGAAACACTGAAGCTTTCTTT
once	NA	TRBV5-6	TRBJ2-1	CASSLAWSSYNEQFF	TGTGCCAGCAGCTTGGCCTGGAGCTCCTACAATGAGCAGTTCTTC
NA	NA	TRBV4-3	TRBJ1-1	CASSQVGRATEAFF	TGCGCCAGCAGCCAAGTCGGGCGGGCCACTGAAGCTTTCTTT